These T cell receptor beta chains were read from a single sample in a study of blood T cell repertoires in COVID-19. Profiling relied on immunoSEQ multiplex PCR, and the TCRdb table lists in-frame clones only, not all of them. The table includes roughly 250,000 clones, 75% to 90% detected once. The sequenced sample was PBMCs or T cells enriched from blood (not recorded which). The receptors come from a woman in her twenties or thirties with acute COVID-19. CDR3s include the opening cysteine and the closing phenylalanine or tryptophan. Fields, in order: D gene, V gene, clone size, CDR3 length, J gene, CDR3 protein, CDR3 DNA. The D gene is left open where the match is weak. The size of a clone is reported for some rows only, either as once, few or many, or as a class for expanded clones.

-	TRBV20-1	-	14	TRBJ2-7	CSASGLGGMGEQYF	TGCAGTGCTAGTGGACTTGGCGGGATGGGGGAGCAGTACTTC
TRBD1	TRBV5-4	-	14	TRBJ2-3	CASSLVQGTDTQYF	TGTGCCAGCAGCTTGGTACAGGGGACAGATACGCAGTATTTT
TRBD2	TRBV9	-	13	TRBJ2-1	CASSVAGVNEQFF	TGTGCCAGCAGCGTTGCGGGGGTGAATGAGCAGTTCTTC
-	TRBV6-4	-	15	TRBJ1-4	CASSDSESTNEKLFF	TGTGCCAGCAGTGACTCCGAGTCGACTAATGAAAAACTGTTTTTT
TRBD1	TRBV27	once	14	TRBJ2-7	CASSLGDRAGEQYF	TGTGCCAGCAGTTTAGGGGACAGGGCGGGCGAGCAGTACTTC
TRBD1	TRBV18	-	13	TRBJ1-6	CASSPSRDRGPYF	TGTGCCAGCTCACCATCACGGGACAGGGGGCCCTACTTT
TRBD1	TRBV10-3	-	16	TRBJ2-7	CAISALQGKNSYEQYF	TGTGCCATCAGTGCTCTACAGGGGAAGAACTCCTACGAGCAGTACTTC
-	TRBV24-1	few	11	TRBJ2-7	CATSDSYEQYF	TGTGCCACCAGTGATTCTTACGAGCAGTACTTC
-	TRBV3-1/TRBV3-2	few	15	TRBJ1-2	CASSQGWGVEYGYTF	TGTGCCAGCAGCCAAGGTTGGGGGGTTGAGTATGGCTACACCTTC
TRBD1	TRBV2	-	15	TRBJ1-2	CASCPDRGNGYGYTF	TGTGCCAGCTGCCCCGACAGGGGGAATGGATATGGCTACACCTTC
TRBD2	TRBV9	-	12	TRBJ2-7	CASSSGSYEQYF	TGTGCCAGCAGTAGCGGGAGCTACGAGCAGTACTTC
-	TRBV30	-	14	TRBJ2-7	CAWGGRGSSYEQYF	TGTGCCTGGGGGGGCAGGGGAAGCTCCTACGAGCAGTACTTC
TRBD1	TRBV5-5	-	15	TRBJ2-1	CASSVGQGTYNEQFF	TGTGCCAGCAGCGTCGGACAGGGGACCTACAATGAGCAGTTCTTC
TRBD1	TRBV6-1	once	15	TRBJ2-3	CASSEVGGRTDTQYF	TGTGCCAGCAGTGAGGTAGGGGGCCGCACAGATACGCAGTATTTT